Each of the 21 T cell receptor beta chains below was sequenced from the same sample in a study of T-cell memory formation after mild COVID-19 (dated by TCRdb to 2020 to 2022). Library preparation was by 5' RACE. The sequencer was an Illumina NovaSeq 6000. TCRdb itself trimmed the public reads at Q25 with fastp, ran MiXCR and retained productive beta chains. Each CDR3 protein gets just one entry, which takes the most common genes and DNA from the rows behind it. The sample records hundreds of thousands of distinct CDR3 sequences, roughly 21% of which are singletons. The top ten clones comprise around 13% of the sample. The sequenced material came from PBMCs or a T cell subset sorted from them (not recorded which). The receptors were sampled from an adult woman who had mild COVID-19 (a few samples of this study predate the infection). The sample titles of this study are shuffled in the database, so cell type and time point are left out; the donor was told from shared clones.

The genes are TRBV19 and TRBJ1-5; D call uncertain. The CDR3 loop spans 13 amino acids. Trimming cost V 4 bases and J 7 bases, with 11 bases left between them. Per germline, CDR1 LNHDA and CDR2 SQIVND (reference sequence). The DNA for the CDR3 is TGTGCCAGTAGTACCATCCTTTTACAGCCCCAGCATTTT. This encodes CASSTILLQPQHF.

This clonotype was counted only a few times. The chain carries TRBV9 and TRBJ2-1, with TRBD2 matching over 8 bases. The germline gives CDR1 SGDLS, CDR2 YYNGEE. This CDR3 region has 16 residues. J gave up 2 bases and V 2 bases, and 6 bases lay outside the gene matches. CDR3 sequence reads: CASSVDGSGTYNEQFF. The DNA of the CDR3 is TGTGCCAGCAGCGTTGACGGTAGCGGGACCTACAATGAGCAGTTCTTC.

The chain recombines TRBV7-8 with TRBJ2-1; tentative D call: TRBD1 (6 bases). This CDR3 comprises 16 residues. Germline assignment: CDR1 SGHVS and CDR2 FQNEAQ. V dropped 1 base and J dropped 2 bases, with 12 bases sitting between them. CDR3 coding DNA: TGTGCCAGCAGCTTAGTTTTCAGGGGACCCTACAATGAGCAGTTCTTC. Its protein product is CASSLVFRGPYNEQFF.

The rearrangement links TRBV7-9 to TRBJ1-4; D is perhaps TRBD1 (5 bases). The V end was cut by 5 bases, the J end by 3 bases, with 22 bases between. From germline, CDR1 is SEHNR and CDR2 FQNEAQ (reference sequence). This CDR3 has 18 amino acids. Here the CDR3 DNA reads TGTGCCAGCAGCGGGGAGGGGCCTCGATCTCCCGCTAATGAAAAACTGTTTTTT. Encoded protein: CASSGEGPRSPANEKLFF.

DNA of the CDR3: TGCAGTGCTGGGGAGCGGGTGGGGGCAGATACGCAGTATTTT. It yields the protein CSAGERVGADTQYF. This chain connects TRBV20-1 to TRBJ2-3; D may be TRBD2 (6 bases). CDR1 DFQATT and CDR2 SNEGSKA come from the germline V gene (reference sequence). V was shortened by 5 bases and J by 4 bases, with 16 bases between the two germline ends. CDR3 length equals 14 residues.

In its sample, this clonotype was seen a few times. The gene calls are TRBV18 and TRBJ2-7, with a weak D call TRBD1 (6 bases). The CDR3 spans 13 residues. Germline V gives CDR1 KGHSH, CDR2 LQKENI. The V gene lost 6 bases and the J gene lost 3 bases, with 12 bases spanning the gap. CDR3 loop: CASSRTVNYEQYF. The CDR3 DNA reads TGTGCCAGCTCCAGGACAGTCAACTACGAGCAGTACTTC.

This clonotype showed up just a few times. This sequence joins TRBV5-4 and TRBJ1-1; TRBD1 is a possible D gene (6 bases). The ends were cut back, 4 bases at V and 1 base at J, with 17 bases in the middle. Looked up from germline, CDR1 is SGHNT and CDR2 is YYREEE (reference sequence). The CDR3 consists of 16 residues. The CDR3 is CASSRPLGAGNTEAFF. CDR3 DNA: TGTGCCAGCAGCCGGCCCTTGGGGGCTGGGAACACTGAAGCTTTCTTT.

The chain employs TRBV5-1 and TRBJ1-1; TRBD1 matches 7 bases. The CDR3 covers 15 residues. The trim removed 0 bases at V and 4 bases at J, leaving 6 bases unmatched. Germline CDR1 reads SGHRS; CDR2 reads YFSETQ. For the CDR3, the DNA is TGCGCCAGCAGCTTGGGGGACAGAATCCCCACTGAAGCTTTCTTT. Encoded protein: CASSLGDRIPTEAFF.

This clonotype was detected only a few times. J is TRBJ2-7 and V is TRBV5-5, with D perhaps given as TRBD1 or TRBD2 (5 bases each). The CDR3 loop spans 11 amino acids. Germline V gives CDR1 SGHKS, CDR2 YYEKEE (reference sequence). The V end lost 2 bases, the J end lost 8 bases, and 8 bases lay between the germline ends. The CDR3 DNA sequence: TGTGCCAGCAGCTTTCGGGGCAAGCAGTACTTC. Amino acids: CASSFRGKQYF. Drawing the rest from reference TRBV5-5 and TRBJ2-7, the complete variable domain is DAGVTQSPTHLIKTRGQQVTLRCSPISGHKSVSWYQQVLGQGPQFIFQYYEKEERGRGNFPDRFSARQFPNYSSELNVNALLLGDSALYLCASSFRGKQYFGPGTRLTVT.

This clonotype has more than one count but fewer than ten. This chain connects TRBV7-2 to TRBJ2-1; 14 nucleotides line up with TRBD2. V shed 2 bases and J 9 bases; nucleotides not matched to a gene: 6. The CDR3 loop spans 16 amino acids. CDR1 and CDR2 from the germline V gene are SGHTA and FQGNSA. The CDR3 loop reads CASSLNGGTSGSEQFF. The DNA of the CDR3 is TGTGCCAGCAGCTTAAACGGCGGGACTAGCGGGAGTGAGCAGTTCTTC.

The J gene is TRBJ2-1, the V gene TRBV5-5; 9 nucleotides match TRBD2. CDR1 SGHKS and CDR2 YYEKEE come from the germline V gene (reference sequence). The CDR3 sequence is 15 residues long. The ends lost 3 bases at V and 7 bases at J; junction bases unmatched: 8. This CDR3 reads CASSSSSGVRNEQFF. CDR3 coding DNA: TGTGCCAGCAGCTCTTCTAGCGGGGTTCGTAATGAGCAGTTCTTC.

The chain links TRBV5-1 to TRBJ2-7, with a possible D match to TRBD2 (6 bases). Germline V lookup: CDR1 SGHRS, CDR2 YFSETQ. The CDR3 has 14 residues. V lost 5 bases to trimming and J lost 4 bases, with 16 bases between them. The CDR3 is CASSYSGHPYEQYF. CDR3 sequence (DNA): TGCGCCAGCAGTTATAGCGGACATCCATACGAGCAGTACTTC.

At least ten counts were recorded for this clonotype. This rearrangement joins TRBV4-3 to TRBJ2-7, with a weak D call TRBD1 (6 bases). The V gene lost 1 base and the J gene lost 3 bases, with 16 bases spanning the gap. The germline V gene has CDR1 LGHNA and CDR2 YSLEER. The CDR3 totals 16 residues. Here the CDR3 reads CASSQAYSLGHYEQYF. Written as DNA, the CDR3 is TGCGCCAGCAGCCAAGCCTATTCCCTGGGACACTACGAGCAGTACTTC.

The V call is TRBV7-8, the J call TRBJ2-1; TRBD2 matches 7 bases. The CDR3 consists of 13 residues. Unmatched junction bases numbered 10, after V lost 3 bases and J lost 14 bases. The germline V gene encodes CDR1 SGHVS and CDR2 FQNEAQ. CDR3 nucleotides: TGTGCCAGCAGCTTGGCTAGCGGCGCCTCCAAGTTCTTC. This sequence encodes CASSLASGASKFF.

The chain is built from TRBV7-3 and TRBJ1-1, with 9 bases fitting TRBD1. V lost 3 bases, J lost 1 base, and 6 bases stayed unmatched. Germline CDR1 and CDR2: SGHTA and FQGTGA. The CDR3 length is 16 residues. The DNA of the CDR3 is TGTGCCAGCAGCTTCTCCGGGACAGGGACGAACACTGAAGCTTTCTTT. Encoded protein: CASSFSGTGTNTEAFF.

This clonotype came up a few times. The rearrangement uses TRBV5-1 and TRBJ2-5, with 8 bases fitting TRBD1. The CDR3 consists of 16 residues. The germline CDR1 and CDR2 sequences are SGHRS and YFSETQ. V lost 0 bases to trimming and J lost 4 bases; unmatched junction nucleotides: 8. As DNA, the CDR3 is TGCGCCAGCAGCTTGGCCCCCCAGGGGGCTGGAGAGACCCAGTACTTC. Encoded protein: CASSLAPQGAGETQYF.

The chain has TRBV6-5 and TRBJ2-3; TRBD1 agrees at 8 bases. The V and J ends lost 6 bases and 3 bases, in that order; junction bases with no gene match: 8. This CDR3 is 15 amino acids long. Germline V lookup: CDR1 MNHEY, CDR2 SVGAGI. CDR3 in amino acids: CASSKRTGSTDTQYF. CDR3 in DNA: TGTGCCAGCAGCAAGCGGACAGGGAGTACAGATACGCAGTATTTT.

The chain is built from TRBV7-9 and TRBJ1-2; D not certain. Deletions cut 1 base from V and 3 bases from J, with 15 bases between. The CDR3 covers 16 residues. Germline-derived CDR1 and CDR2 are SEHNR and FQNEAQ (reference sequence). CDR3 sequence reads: CASSLDGGGIDYGYTF. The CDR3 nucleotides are TGTGCCAGCAGCTTAGATGGAGGAGGGATTGACTATGGCTACACCTTC.

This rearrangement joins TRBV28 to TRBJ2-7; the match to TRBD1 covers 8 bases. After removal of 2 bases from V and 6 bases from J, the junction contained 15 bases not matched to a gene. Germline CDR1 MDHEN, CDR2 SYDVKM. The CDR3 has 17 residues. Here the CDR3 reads CASSLAPRTGILLEQYF. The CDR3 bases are TGTGCCAGCAGTTTAGCTCCGAGGACAGGGATTCTACTCGAGCAGTACTTC.

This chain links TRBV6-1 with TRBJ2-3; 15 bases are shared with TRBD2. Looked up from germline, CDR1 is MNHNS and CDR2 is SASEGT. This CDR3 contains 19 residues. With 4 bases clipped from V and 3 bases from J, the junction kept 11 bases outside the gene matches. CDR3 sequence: CASSAPLRTSGGGTDTQYF. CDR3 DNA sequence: TGTGCCAGCAGTGCGCCGCTCCGGACTAGCGGGGGGGGTACAGATACGCAGTATTTT.

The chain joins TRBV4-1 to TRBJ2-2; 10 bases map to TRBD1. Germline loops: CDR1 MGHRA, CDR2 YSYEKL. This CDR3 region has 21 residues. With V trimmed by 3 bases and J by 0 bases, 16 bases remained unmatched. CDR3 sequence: CASSHPAPGQGKSANTGELFF. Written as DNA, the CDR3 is TGCGCCAGCAGCCATCCCGCTCCGGGACAGGGGAAAAGCGCGAACACCGGGGAGCTGTTTTTT.